These 22 T cell receptor beta chains came from one sample sequenced in a study of T cell responses to AZD1222 COVID-19 vaccine. Using immunoSEQ multiplex PCR, the repertoire was profiled, and TCRdb retains in-frame clones only, with some absent. The sample gives 150,000 or so clones, around nine tenths of which show up once; roughly 4.6% is in the top ten. Material: peripheral blood, obtained on day 0 of AZD1222 vaccination. The receptors were gathered from an adult in good health.

Details on this clone: At one end, the junction sequence differs from germline, possibly due to a read error. This chain connects TRBV5-3 to TRBJ2-7; 12 bases line up with TRBD2. TRBV5-3 is identified as an open reading frame with a role that is uncertain. The CDR3 has 14 residues. Here the CDR3 DNA reads TGTGCCAGAAGCCCTGCTAGCGGGAGGGCCCTTAGGAGATTC. The encoded protein is CARSPASGRALRRF.

The chain combines TRBV27 with TRBJ1-5; unclear D gene. The germline V gene encodes CDR1 MNHEY and CDR2 SMNVEV (reference sequence). Trimming left V 5 bases short and J 3 bases short, with 17 bases between. CDR3 length equals 16 residues. CDR3 nucleotide sequence: TGTGCCAGCAGTCCCGGACTGAGGGAGTTCAATCAGCCCCAGCATTTT. Translating gives CASSPGLREFNQPQHF.

This clone was picked up one time. The V gene is TRBV5-1, the J gene TRBJ2-5; 14 bases align to TRBD2. V gave up 4 bases and J gave up 4 bases; unmatched junction bases: 3. Germline V CDR1 and CDR2: SGHRS, YFSETQ. CDR3 length equals 15 residues. This CDR3 reads CASSTGLAGGETQYF. The CDR3 DNA sequence: TGCGCCAGCAGCACTGGACTAGCGGGAGGAGAGACCCAGTACTTC.

The CDR3 loop is CASSLTGDNQPQHF. Written as DNA, the CDR3 is TGCGCCAGCAGCTTGACAGGGGATAATCAGCCCCAGCATTTT. The gene calls are TRBV5-1 and TRBJ1-5; 7 nucleotides line up with TRBD1. With V trimmed by 1 base and J by 4 bases, 2 bases remained unmatched. This CDR3 spans 14 amino acids. Germline V gene data show CDR1 as SGHRS and CDR2 as YFSETQ. Full variable domain (remainder filled in from reference TRBV5-1 and TRBJ1-5): KAGVTQTPRYLIKTRGQQVTLSCSPISGHRSVSWYQQTPGQGLQFLFEYFSETQRNKGNFPGRFSGRQFSNSRSEMNVSTLELGDSALYLCASSLTGDNQPQHFGDGTRLSIL.

V usage is TRBV5-8 and J usage is TRBJ2-1; D perhaps matches TRBD2 (6 bases). There are 18 residues in the CDR3. The V gene's germline CDR1 is SGHTS and CDR2 YDEGEE. Deletions cut 4 bases from V and 5 bases from J, with 25 bases between. The CDR3 reads CASSPPGTRHLRNNEQFF. As DNA, the CDR3 is TGTGCCAGCAGCCCCCCCGGGACTCGCCATTTACGGAACAATGAGCAGTTCTTC.

This chain connects TRBV11-2 to TRBJ1-1; D is possibly TRBD1 (6 bases). Trimming pared 6 bases from V and 0 bases from J, leaving 14 bases between. Germline assignment: CDR1 SGHAT and CDR2 FQNNGV. This CDR3 is 15 amino acids long. Written as DNA, the CDR3 is TGTGCCAGCAGTTATACCAGGGGCATGAACACTGAAGCTTTCTTT. As protein: CASSYTRGMNTEAFF.

The gene calls are TRBV6-5 and TRBJ2-3; no firm D call. The CDR3 is made up of 16 amino acids. CDR1 and CDR2 (germline): MNHEY, SVGAGI. V lost 0 bases to trimming and J lost 2 bases, with 12 bases between them. CDR3 sequence (DNA): TGTGCCAGCAGTTACTCATTAAAGGGTGACACAGATACGCAGTATTTT. This encodes CASSYSLKGDTDTQYF.

This clone was detected once. CDR3 sequence: CASSPRLAGEEYGELFF. CDR3 nucleotide sequence: TGTGCCAGCAGCCCAAGACTAGCGGGAGAGGAGTACGGGGAGCTGTTTTTT. V is TRBV11-2 and J is TRBJ2-2; 12 nucleotides line up with TRBD2. This CDR3 has 17 residues. V gave up 5 bases and J gave up 7 bases; unmatched junction bases: 11. From germline, CDR1 is SGHAT and CDR2 FQNNGV.

The chain uses TRBV7-3 and TRBJ2-3, with D unresolved. V dropped 5 bases and J dropped 2 bases, with 11 bases sitting between them. Germline assignment: CDR1 SGHTA and CDR2 FQGTGA. The CDR3 has 14 amino acids. The CDR3: CASSRSLATDTQYF. The DNA of the CDR3 is TGTGCCAGCAGCCGCTCCTTGGCCACAGATACGCAGTATTTT.

The rearrangement uses TRBV4-2 and TRBJ2-1; tentatively, D is TRBD1 or TRBD2 (5 bases each). Germline values: CDR1 LGHNA, CDR2 YNFKEQ. This CDR3 spans 15 amino acids. V was cut by 4 bases and J by 2 bases, with 12 bases left in between. CDR3 bases: TGTGCCAGCAGCCGGAGTGGGGGAACCTACAATGAGCAGTTCTTC. This codes for CASSRSGGTYNEQFF.

The chain combines TRBV6-2 or TRBV6-3 with TRBJ2-2; D may be TRBD1 (5 bases). V was pared by 2 bases and J by 5 bases, with 12 bases between. Per germline, CDR1 MNHEY and CDR2 SVGEGT. The CDR3 has 15 amino acids. The DNA for the CDR3 is TGTGCCAGCAGTTACGGGGCAGACCTAACCGGGGAGCTGTTTTTT. Protein product: CASSYGADLTGELFF.

CDR3 residues: CASRQGQGGAGYTF. Written as DNA, the CDR3 is TGTGCCAGCAGGCAGGGACAGGGCGGTGCGGGCTACACCTTC. The V call is TRBV7-2, the J call TRBJ1-2; 9 bases fit TRBD1. V lost 6 bases to trimming and J lost 8 bases; unmatched junction nucleotides: 10. The CDR3 covers 14 residues. Germline V gives CDR1 SGHTA, CDR2 FQGNSA.

A remark on this clone: The sample contains more than one DNA sequence encoding this CDR3. The chain joins TRBV28 to TRBJ2-7; D not certain. Germline-derived CDR1 and CDR2 are MDHEN and SYDVKM. This CDR3 has 12 residues. Trimming took 6 bases from V and 4 from J, leaving 10 bases between them. For the CDR3, the DNA is TGTGCCAGCAGCCTGCTTGGTTACGAGCAGTACTTC. Its protein product is CASSLLGYEQYF. Full variable domain (missing parts from reference TRBV28 and TRBJ2-7): DVKVTQSSRYLVKRTGEKVFLECVQDMDHENMFWYRQDPGLGLRLIYFSYDVKMKEKGDIPEGYSVSREKKERFSLILESASTNQTSMYLCASSLLGYEQYFGPGTRLTVT.

The V and J genes are TRBV7-2 and TRBJ1-3, with 7 bases aligning to TRBD1. The germline V gene encodes CDR1 SGHTA and CDR2 FQGNSA. This CDR3 contains 14 residues. V was pared by 7 bases and J by 4 bases, with 7 bases of the junction left unmatched. The DNA of the CDR3 is TGTGCCAGCAACGATGGGGACAGCGGAAACACCATATATTTT. It codes for CASNDGDSGNTIYF.

This chain joins TRBV28 and TRBJ2-7; D is undetermined. Trimming cost V 5 bases and J 6 bases, with 11 bases left between them. Germline V gene sequence: CDR1 MDHEN, CDR2 SYDVKM. The CDR3 runs 12 residues. The CDR3 sequence is CASSPQAAEQYF. The CDR3 DNA reads as TGTGCCAGCAGTCCCCAGGCGGCCGAGCAGTACTTC. The variable domain in full, completed from reference TRBV28 and TRBJ2-7, reads DVKVTQSSRYLVKRTGEKVFLECVQDMDHENMFWYRQDPGLGLRLIYFSYDVKMKEKGDIPEGYSVSREKKERFSLILESASTNQTSMYLCASSPQAAEQYFGPGTRLTVT.

This sequence joins TRBV9 and TRBJ1-3, with D tentatively TRBD1 (6 bases). V dropped 3 bases and J dropped 0 bases, with 16 bases sitting between them. Germline V lookup: CDR1 SGDLS, CDR2 YYNGEE. The length of the CDR3 is 17 residues. CDR3 bases: TGTGCCAGCAGCGCCCCCGGGACACCGAGCTCTGGAAACACCATATATTTT. Translating it yields CASSAPGTPSSGNTIYF.

J is TRBJ2-1 and V is TRBV19, with D possibly being TRBD2 (5 bases). The CDR3 runs 11 residues. CDR1 and CDR2 (germline): LNHDA, SQIVND (reference sequence). V was pared by 5 bases and J by 10 bases, with 9 bases between. The CDR3 loop reads CASSASGEQFF. The DNA of the CDR3 is TGTGCCAGTAGTGCCTCGGGGGAGCAGTTCTTC.

This rearrangement joins TRBV27 to TRBJ1-1, with 8 positions matching TRBD1. This CDR3 has 14 residues. Germline CDR1 is MNHEY and CDR2 is SMNVEV (reference sequence). Trimming removed 5 bases from V and 5 bases from J; junction bases left unmatched: 7. The CDR3: CASSEQGDWTEAFF. CDR3 DNA: TGTGCCAGCAGTGAACAGGGGGATTGGACTGAAGCTTTCTTT.

V usage is TRBV14 and J usage is TRBJ2-4; TRBD2 might be the D (6 bases). Germline CDR1 reads SGHDN; CDR2 reads FVKESK. Between the trimmed V and J ends, which lost 1 base and 4 bases, there was a span of 11 bases. This CDR3 region has 15 residues. Here the CDR3 DNA reads TGTGCCAGCAGCCAAGGCGGCGGGATTAAAAACATTCAGTACTTC. It is translated as CASSQGGGIKNIQYF.

The rearrangement joins TRBV28 to TRBJ2-7, with 15 bases aligning to TRBD2. The CDR3 spans 17 residues. Germline CDR1 is MDHEN and CDR2 is SYDVKM. The ends lost 10 bases at V and 4 bases at J; junction bases unmatched: 14. The DNA for the CDR3 is TGTGCCACCTTGACCCGGACTAGCGGGAGGGGGCCTTACGAGCAGTACTTC. Protein product: CATLTRTSGRGPYEQYF.

V usage is TRBV6-5 and J usage is TRBJ1-4, with D perhaps matching TRBD1 (5 bases). CDR1 and CDR2 from the germline V gene are MNHEY and SVGAGI. This CDR3 contains 13 residues. Trimming removed 5 bases at V and 5 bases at J, with 9 bases between. For the CDR3, the DNA is TGTGCCAGCAGTCAGAGGGACAATGAAAAACTGTTTTTT. Amino acids: CASSQRDNEKLFF.

The chain combines TRBV9 with TRBJ2-5; TRBD2 matches 8 bases. Looked up from germline, CDR1 is SGDLS and CDR2 is YYNGEE. The length of the CDR3 is 17 residues. With V trimmed by 3 bases and J by 3 bases, 13 bases remained unmatched. The CDR3 sequence: CASSGRSEGLVKETQYF. CDR3 bases: TGTGCCAGCAGCGGTAGGAGTGAGGGACTAGTGAAAGAGACCCAGTACTTC.